The 11 T cell receptor beta chains given below trace back to one sample, sequenced in a study of cytomegalovirus exposure and HLA in healthy donors (dated by TCRdb to the late 2010s). The library was produced with the immunoSEQ multiplex PCR assay. A mixture of 60 forward primers for TCR Vbeta segments and 13 reverse primers for TCR Jbeta segments was used in the multiplex PCR. TCRdb re-hosts the immuneACCESS table, in-frame sequences only. Its copies lack some clones; in the studies checked, an unresolved V gene accounts for under half of them, and the cause for the rest is not known. The sample records 140,000 to 150,000 clones, 70% to 80% of which are singletons. The ten largest clonotypes hold approximately 2% of the sample. Sequencing was done on a sample of PBMCs. These receptors all come from a woman between 55 and 75 years old in good health and CMV-seropositive.

The rearrangement links TRBV4-1 to TRBJ2-2; 10 nucleotides agree with TRBD2. Losses at the gene ends were 1 base for V and 2 bases for J; bases not matched to a gene: 10. The CDR3 has 19 residues. From germline, CDR1 is MGHRA and CDR2 YSYEKL. CDR3 amino acids: CASSQVWLAGVTNTGELFF. The CDR3 DNA follows: TGCGCCAGCAGCCAAGTCTGGCTAGCGGGAGTAACTAACACCGGGGAGCTGTTTTTT.

V usage is TRBV30 and J usage is TRBJ1-1, with TRBD1 identical over 9 bases. V gave up 5 bases and J gave up 6 bases; unmatched junction bases: 10. CDR3 length: 14 amino acids. CDR1 and CDR2 (germline): GTSNPN, SVGIG (reference sequence). CDR3 nucleotide sequence: TGTGCCTGGGACTCGACAGGGGGACGCTCTGAAGCTTTCTTT. Translated: CAWDSTGGRSEAFF.

The CDR3 here is CASSLGGINQPQHF. The CDR3 nucleotides are TGTGCCAGCAGTTTGGGGGGGATCAATCAGCCCCAGCATTTT. This chain joins TRBV28 and TRBJ1-5, with D perhaps TRBD1 (5 bases). The CDR3 sequence is 14 residues long. Trimming took off 3 bases at V and 3 bases at J, with 9 bases between the two ends. Germline V CDR1 and CDR2: MDHEN, SYDVKM.

The table lists this clone with a count of one. The CDR3 protein is CASSPHGSSGNTIYF. The CDR3 nucleotides are TGTGCCAGCAGTCCACACGGGTCCTCTGGAAACACCATATATTTT. This chain links TRBV6-1 with TRBJ1-3; no reliable D call. Trimming cost V 5 bases and J 0 bases, with 11 bases left between them. The CDR3 loop spans 15 amino acids. Germline V gene data show CDR1 as MNHNS and CDR2 as SASEGT.

The chain is built from TRBV19 and TRBJ1-2; TRBD1 agrees at 7 bases. Germline lookup yields CDR1 LNHDA and CDR2 SQIVND (reference sequence). The CDR3 runs 15 residues. Germline trimming cut 6 bases from V and 2 bases from J; bases unmatched to any gene: 9. The CDR3 protein is CASRVTGATNYGYTF. The DNA for the CDR3 is TGTGCCAGTAGAGTTACAGGGGCAACCAACTATGGCTACACCTTC. Full variable domain (remainder filled in from reference TRBV19 and TRBJ1-2): DGGITQSPKYLFRKEGQNVTLSCEQNLNHDAMYWYRQDPGQGLRLIYYSQIVNDFQKGDIAEGYSVSREKKESFPLTVTSAQKNPTAFYLCASRVTGATNYGYTFGSGTRLTVV.

The chain carries TRBV7-9 and TRBJ1-4; unclear D gene. The V end lost 5 bases, the J end lost 4 bases, and 11 bases lay between the germline ends. The germline V gene has CDR1 SEHNR and CDR2 FQNEAQ (reference sequence). The CDR3 has 14 residues. CDR3 in DNA: TGTGCCAGCAGCCGGGGAAGGGTTAATGAAAAACTGTTTTTT. Translated, it gives CASSRGRVNEKLFF.

This clone has a handful of counts. The V and J genes are TRBV28 and TRBJ1-4; D remains unclear. With 3 bases removed from V and 0 bases from J, the gap between germline ends came to 2 bases. This CDR3 spans 13 amino acids. Germline lookup yields CDR1 MDHEN and CDR2 SYDVKM. CDR3 sequence (DNA): TGTGCCAGCAGTTTCGCAACTAATGAAAAACTGTTTTTT. This sequence encodes CASSFATNEKLFF.

In DNA form, the CDR3 reads TGCGCCAGCAGCACGACAGGGGGCTTTACTGAAGCTTTCTTT. Translating it yields CASSTTGGFTEAFF. The chain recombines TRBV5-1 with TRBJ1-1; 10 nucleotides line up with TRBD1. The trim removed 4 bases at V and 5 bases at J, leaving 5 bases unmatched. This CDR3 is 14 amino acids long. Germline loops: CDR1 SGHRS, CDR2 YFSETQ. The full variable domain, rest sourced from reference TRBV5-1 and TRBJ1-1, is KAGVTQTPRYLIKTRGQQVTLSCSPISGHRSVSWYQQTPGQGLQFLFEYFSETQRNKGNFPGRFSGRQFSNSRSEMNVSTLELGDSALYLCASSTTGGFTEAFFGQGTRLTVV.

The chain combines TRBV5-1 with TRBJ1-2; D may be TRBD1 (5 bases). V was shortened by 6 bases and J by 4 bases, with 16 bases between the two germline ends. The CDR3 is made up of 14 amino acids. Per the germline V gene, CDR1 is SGHRS and CDR2 is YFSETQ. The CDR3, as DNA: TGCGCCAGCACCCGGGGGGACGAGAGCTATGGCTACACCTTC. Translated, it gives CASTRGDESYGYTF. Combining the CDR3 with reference TRBV5-1 and TRBJ1-2 gives the whole variable domain KAGVTQTPRYLIKTRGQQVTLSCSPISGHRSVSWYQQTPGQGLQFLFEYFSETQRNKGNFPGRFSGRQFSNSRSEMNVSTLELGDSALYLCASTRGDESYGYTFGSGTRLTVV.

This chain links TRBV4-3 with TRBJ2-6; TRBD2 is a possible D gene (5 bases). Deletions cut 4 bases from V and 0 bases from J, with 10 bases between. CDR3 size: 16 residues. CDR1 is LGHNA and CDR2 is YSLEER in the germline V gene. DNA for the CDR3: TGCGCCAGCAGCCCGGACTGGAGCTCTGGGGCCAACGTCCTGACTTTC. Translation: CASSPDWSSGANVLTF.

The rearrangement links TRBV5-1 to TRBJ1-3, with D perhaps matching TRBD1 (5 bases). CDR3 length: 17 residues. The V gene lost 4 bases and the J gene lost 4 bases, with 21 bases spanning the gap. Germline V lookup: CDR1 SGHRS, CDR2 YFSETQ. This chain's CDR3 is CASSPRDGGGMGNTIYF. For the CDR3, the DNA is TGCGCCAGCAGCCCAAGGGACGGAGGCGGGATGGGAAACACCATATATTTT.